The entry below describes one TCR beta chain. This specimen comes from a study of T cell responses to AZD1222 COVID-19 vaccine. Germline-derived CDR1 and CDR2 are KGHSY and FQNENV. CDR3 size: 16 residues. Trimming removed 0 bases at V and 5 bases at J, with 17 bases between. Clones were sequenced by immunoSEQ multiplex PCR, and TCRdb holds only the in-frame ones, with some missing. Of approximately 140,000 clones in the sample, roughly 90% were seen once. The clonotype comes from an adult in good health. Sequencing used peripheral blood, obtained on day 0 of AZD1222 vaccination. This rearrangement joins TRBV16 to TRBJ2-7; D possibly matches TRBD1 or TRBD2 (5 bases each). CDR3 loop: CASSQSGGDGRDEQYF. The CDR3, as DNA: TGTGCCAGCAGCCAATCTGGTGGGGACGGCCGTGACGAGCAGTACTTC.